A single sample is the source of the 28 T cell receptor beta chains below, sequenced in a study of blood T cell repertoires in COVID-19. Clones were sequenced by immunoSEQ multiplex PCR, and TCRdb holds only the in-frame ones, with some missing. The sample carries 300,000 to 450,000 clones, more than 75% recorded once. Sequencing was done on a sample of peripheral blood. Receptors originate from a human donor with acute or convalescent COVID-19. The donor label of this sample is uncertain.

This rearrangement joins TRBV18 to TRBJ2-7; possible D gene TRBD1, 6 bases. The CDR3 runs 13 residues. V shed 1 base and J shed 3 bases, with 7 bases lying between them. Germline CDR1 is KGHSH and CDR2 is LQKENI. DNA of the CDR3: TGTGCCAGCTCACCACTACAGGGCTACGAGCAGTACTTC. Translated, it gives CASSPLQGYEQYF. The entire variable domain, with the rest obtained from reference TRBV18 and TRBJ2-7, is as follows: NAGVMQNPRHLVRRRGQEARLRCSPMKGHSHVYWYRQLPEEGLKFMVYLQKENIIDESGMPKERFSAEFPKEGPSILRIQQVVRGDSAAYFCASSPLQGYEQYFGPGTRLTVT.

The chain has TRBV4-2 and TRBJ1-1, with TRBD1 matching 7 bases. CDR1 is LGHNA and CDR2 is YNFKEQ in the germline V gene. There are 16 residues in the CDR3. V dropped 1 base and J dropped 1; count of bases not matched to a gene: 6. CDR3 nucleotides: TGTGCCAGCAGCCAAGGAGAGGGGACAGCGAACACTGAAGCTTTCTTT. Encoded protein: CASSQGEGTANTEAFF.

The CDR3 here is CASSSGPFTEAFF. CDR3 bases: TGTGCCAGCAGTAGCGGACCTTTCACTGAAGCTTTCTTT. This chain joins TRBV28 and TRBJ1-1; D is uncertain. CDR3 size: 13 residues. V lost 5 bases and J lost 4, with 11 bases in between. Germline-derived CDR1 and CDR2 are MDHEN and SYDVKM.

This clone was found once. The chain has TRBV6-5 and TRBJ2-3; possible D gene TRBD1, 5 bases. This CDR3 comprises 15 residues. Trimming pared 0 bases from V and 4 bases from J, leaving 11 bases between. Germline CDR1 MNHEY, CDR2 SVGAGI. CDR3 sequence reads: CASSYSRPRADTQYF. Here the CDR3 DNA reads TGTGCCAGCAGTTACTCGCGTCCCAGGGCAGATACGCAGTATTTT.

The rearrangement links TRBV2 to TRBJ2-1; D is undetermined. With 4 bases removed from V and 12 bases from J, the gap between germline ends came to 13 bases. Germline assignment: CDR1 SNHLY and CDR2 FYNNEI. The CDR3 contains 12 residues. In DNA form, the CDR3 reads TGTGCCAGCAGTGTTTTTGAGGTGGGGCAGTTCTTC. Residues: CASSVFEVGQFF.

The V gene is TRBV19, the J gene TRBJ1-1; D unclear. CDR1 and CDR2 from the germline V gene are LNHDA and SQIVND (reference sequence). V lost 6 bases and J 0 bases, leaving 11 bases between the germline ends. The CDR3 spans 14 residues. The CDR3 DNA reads TGTGCCAGTAGCAAGGAGAGTATGAACACTGAAGCTTTCTTT. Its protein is CASSKESMNTEAFF.

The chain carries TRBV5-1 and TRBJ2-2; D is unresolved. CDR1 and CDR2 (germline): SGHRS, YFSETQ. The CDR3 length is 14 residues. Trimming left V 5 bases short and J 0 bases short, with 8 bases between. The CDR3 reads CASRNYTNTGELFF. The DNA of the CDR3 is TGCGCCAGCAGAAACTATACGAACACCGGGGAGCTGTTTTTT.

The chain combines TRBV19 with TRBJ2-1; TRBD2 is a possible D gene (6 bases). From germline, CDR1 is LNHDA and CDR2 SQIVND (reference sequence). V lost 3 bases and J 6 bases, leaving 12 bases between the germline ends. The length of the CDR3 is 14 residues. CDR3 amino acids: CASSITGDLNEQFF. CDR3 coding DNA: TGTGCCAGTAGTATCACGGGGGACCTCAATGAGCAGTTCTTC.

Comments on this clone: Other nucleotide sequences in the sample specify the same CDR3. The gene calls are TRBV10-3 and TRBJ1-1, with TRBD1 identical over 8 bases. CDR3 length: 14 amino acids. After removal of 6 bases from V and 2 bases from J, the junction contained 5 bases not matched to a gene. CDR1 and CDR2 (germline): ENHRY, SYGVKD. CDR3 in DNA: TGTGCCATCAGCCCCGGACAGGGAAACACTGAAGCTTTCTTT. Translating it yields CAISPGQGNTEAFF.

The DNA of the CDR3 is TGTGCCACCCGCCTTGACTCGACCGTTGGGGCTTTCTTT. It codes for CATRLDSTVGAFF. The V gene is TRBV6-5, the J gene TRBJ1-1; D is undetermined. The length of the CDR3 is 13 residues. Trimming left V 10 bases short and J 11 bases short, with 23 bases between. Germline values: CDR1 MNHEY, CDR2 SVGAGI.

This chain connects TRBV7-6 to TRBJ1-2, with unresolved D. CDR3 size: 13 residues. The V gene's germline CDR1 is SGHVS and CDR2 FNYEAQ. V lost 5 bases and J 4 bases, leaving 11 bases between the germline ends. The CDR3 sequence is CASSNGSRYGYTF. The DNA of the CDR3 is TGTGCCAGCAGCAACGGGTCTCGCTATGGCTACACCTTC.

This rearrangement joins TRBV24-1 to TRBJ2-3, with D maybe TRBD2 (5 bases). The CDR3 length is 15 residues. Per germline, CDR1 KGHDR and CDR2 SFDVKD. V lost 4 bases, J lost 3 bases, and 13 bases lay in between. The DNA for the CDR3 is TGTGCCACCAGTGACCGCGTAAGAGGGACAGATACGCAGTATTTT. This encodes CATSDRVRGTDTQYF.

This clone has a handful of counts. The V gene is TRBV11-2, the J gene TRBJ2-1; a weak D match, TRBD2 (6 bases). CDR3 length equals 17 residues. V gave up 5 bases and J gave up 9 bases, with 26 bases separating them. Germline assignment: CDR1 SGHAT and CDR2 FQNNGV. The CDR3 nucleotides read TGTGCCAGCAGCCCCAGGTTTTTGTCTAGCGAGGGTGGTGAGCAGTTCTTC. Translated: CASSPRFLSSEGGEQFF.

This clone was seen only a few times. DNA of the CDR3: TGTGCCAGCTCACCACCGAACTCATTAGAGGCTAACTATGGCTACACCTTC. This encodes CASSPPNSLEANYGYTF. The chain employs TRBV18 and TRBJ1-2; D is unclear. Deletions cut 0 bases from V and 0 bases from J, with 14 bases between. The CDR3 sequence is 17 residues long. Germline V gene sequence: CDR1 KGHSH, CDR2 LQKENI.

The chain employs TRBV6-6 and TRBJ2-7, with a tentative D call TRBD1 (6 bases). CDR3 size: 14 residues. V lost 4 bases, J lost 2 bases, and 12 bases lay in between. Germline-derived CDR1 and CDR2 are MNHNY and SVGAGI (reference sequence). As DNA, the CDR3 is TGTGCCAGCAGTTTTAACCAGGGGACCTACGAGCAGTACTTC. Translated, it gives CASSFNQGTYEQYF.

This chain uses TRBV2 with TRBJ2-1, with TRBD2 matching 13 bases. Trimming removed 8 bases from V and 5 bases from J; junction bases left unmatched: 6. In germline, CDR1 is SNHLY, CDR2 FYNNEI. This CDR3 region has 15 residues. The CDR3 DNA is TGTGCCAGCGATGTTACTAGCGGGAGGGACAATGAGCAGTTCTTC. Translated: CASDVTSGRDNEQFF. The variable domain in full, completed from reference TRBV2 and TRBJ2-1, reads EPEVTQTPSHQVTQMGQEVILRCVPISNHLYFYWYRQILGQKVEFLVSFYNNEISEKSEIFDDQFSVERPDGSNFTLKIRSTKLEDSAMYFCASDVTSGRDNEQFFGPGTRLTVL.

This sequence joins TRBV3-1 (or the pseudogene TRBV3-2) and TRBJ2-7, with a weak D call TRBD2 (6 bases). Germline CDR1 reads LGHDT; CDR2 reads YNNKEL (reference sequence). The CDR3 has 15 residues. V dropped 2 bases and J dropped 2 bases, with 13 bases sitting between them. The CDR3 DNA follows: TGTGCCAGCAGCCAATCGCGGGATAGACCCTACGAGCAGTACTTC. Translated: CASSQSRDRPYEQYF.

The CDR3 sequence: CASSQDQAAGISYEQYF. CDR3 in DNA: TGTGCCAGCAGCCAAGATCAGGCAGCGGGAATATCCTACGAGCAGTACTTC. The chain joins TRBV3-1 (or the pseudogene TRBV3-2) to TRBJ2-7, with 7 bases identical to TRBD2. V was pared by 0 bases and J by 1 base, with 9 bases of the junction left unmatched. CDR1 is LGHDT, CDR2 YNNKEL, per germline (reference sequence). The CDR3 loop spans 17 amino acids.

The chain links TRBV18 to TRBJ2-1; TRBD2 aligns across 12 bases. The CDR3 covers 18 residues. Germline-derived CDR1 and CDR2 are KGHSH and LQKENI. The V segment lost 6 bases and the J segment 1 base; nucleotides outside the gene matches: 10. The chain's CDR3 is CASSVRLAGEASYNEQFF. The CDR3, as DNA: TGTGCCAGCTCCGTAAGACTAGCGGGGGAGGCGTCCTACAATGAGCAGTTCTTC.

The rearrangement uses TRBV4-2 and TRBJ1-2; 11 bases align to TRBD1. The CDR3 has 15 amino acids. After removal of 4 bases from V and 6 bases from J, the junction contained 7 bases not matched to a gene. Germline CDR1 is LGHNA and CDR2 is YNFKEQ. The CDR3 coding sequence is TGTGCCAGCAGCCCGAAACCGGGACAGGGGGATGGCTACACCTTC. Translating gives CASSPKPGQGDGYTF.

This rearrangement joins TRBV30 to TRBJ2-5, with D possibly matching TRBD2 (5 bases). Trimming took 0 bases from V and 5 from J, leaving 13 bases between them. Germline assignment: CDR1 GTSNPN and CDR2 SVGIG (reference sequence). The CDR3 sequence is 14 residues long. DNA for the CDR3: TGTGCCTGGAGTGTATCGGAGGTTCTCGAGACCCAGTACTTC. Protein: CAWSVSEVLETQYF.

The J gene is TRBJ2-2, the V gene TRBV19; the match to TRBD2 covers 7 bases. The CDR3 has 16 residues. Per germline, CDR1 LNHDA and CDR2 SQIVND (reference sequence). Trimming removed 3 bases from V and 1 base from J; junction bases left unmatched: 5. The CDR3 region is CASSMGSGKNTGELFF. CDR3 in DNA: TGTGCCAGTAGTATGGGGAGCGGGAAGAACACCGGGGAGCTGTTTTTT.

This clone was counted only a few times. This CDR3 reads CASSQGISGANVLTF. DNA for the CDR3: TGTGCCAGCAGTCAGGGGATCTCTGGGGCCAACGTCCTGACTTTC. This rearrangement joins TRBV6-5 to TRBJ2-6; D may be TRBD1 (6 bases). The CDR3 is 15 residues long. The germline V gene has CDR1 MNHEY and CDR2 SVGAGI. V was trimmed by 5 bases and J by 0 bases, leaving 8 bases between them.

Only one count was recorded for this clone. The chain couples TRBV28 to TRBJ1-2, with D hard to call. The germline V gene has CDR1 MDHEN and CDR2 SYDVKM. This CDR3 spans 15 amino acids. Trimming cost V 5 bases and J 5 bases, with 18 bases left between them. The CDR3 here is CASSLDRRLWYGYTF. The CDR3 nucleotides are TGTGCCAGCAGTCTAGACCGCCGGCTGTGGTATGGCTACACCTTC.

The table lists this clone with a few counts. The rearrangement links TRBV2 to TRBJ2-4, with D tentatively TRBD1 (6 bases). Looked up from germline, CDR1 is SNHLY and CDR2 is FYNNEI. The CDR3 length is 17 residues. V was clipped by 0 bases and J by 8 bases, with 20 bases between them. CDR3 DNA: TGTGCCAGCAGTGAAGCGCTTACAGGGTCGAGGTGGGACATTCAGTACTTC. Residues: CASSEALTGSRWDIQYF.

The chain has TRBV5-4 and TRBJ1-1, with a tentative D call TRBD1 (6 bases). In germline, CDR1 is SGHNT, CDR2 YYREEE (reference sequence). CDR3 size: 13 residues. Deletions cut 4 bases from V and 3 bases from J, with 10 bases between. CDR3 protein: CASSVDSHTEAFF. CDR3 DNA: TGTGCCAGCAGCGTGGACAGCCACACTGAAGCTTTCTTT.

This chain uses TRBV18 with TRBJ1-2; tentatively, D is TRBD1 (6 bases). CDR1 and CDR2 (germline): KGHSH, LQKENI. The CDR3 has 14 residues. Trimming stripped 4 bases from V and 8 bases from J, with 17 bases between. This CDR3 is CASSQQTTGFGYTF. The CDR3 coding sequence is TGTGCCAGCTCACAACAGACCACAGGGTTCGGCTACACCTTC.

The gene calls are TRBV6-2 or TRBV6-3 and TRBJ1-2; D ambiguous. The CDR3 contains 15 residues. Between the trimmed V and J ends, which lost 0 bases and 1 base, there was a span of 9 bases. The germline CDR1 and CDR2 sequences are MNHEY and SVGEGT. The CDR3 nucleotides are TGTGCCAGCAGTTACTCTGGCAGCGTTAACTATGGCTACACCTTC. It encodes CASSYSGSVNYGYTF.